Described below is a single TCR beta chain sequence and its context. The sample is drawn from a study of beta chain features in type 1 diabetes. Expressed TCRB transcripts got sequenced, as all isolated RNA was reverse transcribed. Assay used: immunoSEQ multiplex PCR; TCRdb lists only in-frame clones, some missing. The sample holds a few hundred thousand clones, more than 11% seen once. The CDR3 contains 17 residues. Germline lookup yields CDR1 MNHEY and CDR2 SMNVEV (reference sequence). Losses at the gene ends were 6 bases for V and 5 bases for J; bases not matched to a gene: 15. This TCR was sampled from a man between 25 and 39 years old in good health. The chain recombines TRBV27 with TRBJ2-5; TRBD1 aligns across 10 bases. Sequenced: naive CD4+ T cells from blood. The CDR3 sequence is CASRRDRGFGGLETQYF. DNA for the CDR3: TGTGCCAGCAGGAGGGACAGGGGCTTTGGGGGCTTGGAGACCCAGTACTTC.